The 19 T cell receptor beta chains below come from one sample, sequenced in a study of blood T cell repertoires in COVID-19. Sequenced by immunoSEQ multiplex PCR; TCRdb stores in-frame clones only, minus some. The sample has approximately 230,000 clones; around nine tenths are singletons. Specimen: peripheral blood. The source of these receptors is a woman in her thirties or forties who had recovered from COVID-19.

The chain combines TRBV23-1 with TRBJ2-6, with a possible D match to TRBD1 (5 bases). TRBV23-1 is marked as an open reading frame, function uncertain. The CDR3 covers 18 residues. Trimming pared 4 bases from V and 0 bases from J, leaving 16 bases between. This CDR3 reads CASSPPDRNSSGANVLTF. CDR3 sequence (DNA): TGCGCCAGCAGTCCCCCCGACAGAAACTCCTCTGGGGCCAACGTCCTGACTTTC.

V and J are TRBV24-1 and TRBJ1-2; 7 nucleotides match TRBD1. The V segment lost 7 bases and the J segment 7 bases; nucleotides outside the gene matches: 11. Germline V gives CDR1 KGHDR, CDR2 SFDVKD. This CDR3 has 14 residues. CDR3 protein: CATRKGGQDGGYTF. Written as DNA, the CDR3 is TGTGCCACCAGAAAAGGAGGACAGGACGGTGGCTACACCTTC.

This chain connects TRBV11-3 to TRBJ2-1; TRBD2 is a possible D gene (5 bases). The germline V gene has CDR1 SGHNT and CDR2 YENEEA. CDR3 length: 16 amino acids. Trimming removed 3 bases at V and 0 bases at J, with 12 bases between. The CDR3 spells CASSFRSGGSYNEQFF. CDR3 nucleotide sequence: TGTGCCAGCAGCTTTCGGAGCGGAGGCTCCTACAATGAGCAGTTCTTC.

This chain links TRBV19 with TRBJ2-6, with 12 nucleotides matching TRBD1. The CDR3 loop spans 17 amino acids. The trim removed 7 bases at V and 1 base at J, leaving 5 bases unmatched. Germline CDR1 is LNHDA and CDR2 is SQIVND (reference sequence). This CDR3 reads CASNPGQGASGANVLTF. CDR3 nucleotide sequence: TGTGCCAGTAACCCGGGACAGGGGGCATCTGGGGCCAACGTCCTGACTTTC.

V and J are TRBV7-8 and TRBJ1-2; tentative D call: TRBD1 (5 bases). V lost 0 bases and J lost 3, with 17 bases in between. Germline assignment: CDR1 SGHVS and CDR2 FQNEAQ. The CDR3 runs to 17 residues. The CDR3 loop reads CASSLAEGRGSDYGYTF. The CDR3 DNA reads TGTGCCAGCAGCTTAGCGGAAGGGAGGGGATCGGACTATGGCTACACCTTC.

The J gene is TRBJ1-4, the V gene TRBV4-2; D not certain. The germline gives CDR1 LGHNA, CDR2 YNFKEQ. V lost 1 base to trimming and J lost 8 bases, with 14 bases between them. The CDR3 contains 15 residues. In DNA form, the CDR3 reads TGTGCCAGCAGCCAAGTCCCCTCGTTGCGGGAAAAACTGTTTTTT. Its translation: CASSQVPSLREKLFF.

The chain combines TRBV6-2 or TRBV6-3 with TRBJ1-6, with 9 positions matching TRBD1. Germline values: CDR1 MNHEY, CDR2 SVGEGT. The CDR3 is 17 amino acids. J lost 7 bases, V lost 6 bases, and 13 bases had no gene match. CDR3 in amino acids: CASSHRPGTGYNSPLHF. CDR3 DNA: TGTGCCAGCAGCCACCGCCCCGGGACAGGGTACAATTCACCCCTCCACTTT.

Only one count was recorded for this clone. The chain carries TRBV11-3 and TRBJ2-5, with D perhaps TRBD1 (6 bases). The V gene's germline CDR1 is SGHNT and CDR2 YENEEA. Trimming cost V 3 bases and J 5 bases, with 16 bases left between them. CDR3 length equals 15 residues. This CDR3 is CASSFIRGQGETQYF. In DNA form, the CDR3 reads TGTGCCAGCAGCTTCATCCGAGGGCAGGGGGAGACCCAGTACTTC.

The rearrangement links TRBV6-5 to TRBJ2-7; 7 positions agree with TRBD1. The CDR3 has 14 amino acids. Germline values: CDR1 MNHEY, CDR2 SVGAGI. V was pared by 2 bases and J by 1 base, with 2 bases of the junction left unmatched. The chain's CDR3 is CASSYKGASYEQYF. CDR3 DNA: TGTGCCAGCAGTTACAAGGGGGCTTCCTACGAGCAGTACTTC.

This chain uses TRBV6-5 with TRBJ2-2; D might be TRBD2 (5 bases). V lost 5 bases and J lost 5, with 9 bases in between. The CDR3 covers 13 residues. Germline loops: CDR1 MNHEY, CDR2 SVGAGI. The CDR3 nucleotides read TGTGCCAGCAGTCGAAGGGAGACCGGGGAGCTGTTTTTT. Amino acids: CASSRRETGELFF.

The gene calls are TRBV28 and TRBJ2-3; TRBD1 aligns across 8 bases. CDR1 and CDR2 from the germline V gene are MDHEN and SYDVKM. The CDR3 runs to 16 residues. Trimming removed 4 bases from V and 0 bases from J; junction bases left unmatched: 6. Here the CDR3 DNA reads TGTGCCAGCAGTTCACCAGGGGGCCAAAGCACAGATACGCAGTATTTT. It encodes CASSSPGGQSTDTQYF.

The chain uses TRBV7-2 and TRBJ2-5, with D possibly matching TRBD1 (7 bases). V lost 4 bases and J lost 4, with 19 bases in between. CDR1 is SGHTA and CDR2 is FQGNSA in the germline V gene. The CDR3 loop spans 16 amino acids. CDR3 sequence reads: CASSSSQGGRRETQYF. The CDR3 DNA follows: TGTGCCAGCAGCTCTTCTCAGGGGGGAAGACGAGAGACCCAGTACTTC. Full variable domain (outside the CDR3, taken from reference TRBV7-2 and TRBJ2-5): GAGVSQSPSNKVTEKGKDVELRCDPISGHTALYWYRQSLGQGLEFLIYFQGNSAPDKSGLPSDRFSAERTGGSVSTLTIQRTQQEDSAVYLCASSSSQGGRRETQYFGPGTRLLVL.

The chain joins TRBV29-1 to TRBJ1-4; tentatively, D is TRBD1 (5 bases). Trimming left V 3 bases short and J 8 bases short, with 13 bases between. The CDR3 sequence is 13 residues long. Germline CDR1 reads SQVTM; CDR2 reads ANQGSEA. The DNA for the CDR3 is TGCAGCGTTGATTCACCCGGGGGAGAAAAACTGTTTTTT. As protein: CSVDSPGGEKLFF. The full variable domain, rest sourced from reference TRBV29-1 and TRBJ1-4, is SAVISQKPSRDICQRGTSLTIQCQVDSQVTMMFWYRQQPGQSLTLIATANQGSEATYESGFVIDKFPISRPNLTFSTLTVSNMSPEDSSIYLCSVDSPGGEKLFFGSGTQLSVL.

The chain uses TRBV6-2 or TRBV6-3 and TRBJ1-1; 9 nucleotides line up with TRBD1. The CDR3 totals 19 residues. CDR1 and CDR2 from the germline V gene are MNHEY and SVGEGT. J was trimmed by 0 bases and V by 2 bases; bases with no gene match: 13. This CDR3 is CASSYGLGTGINMNTEAFF. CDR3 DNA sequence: TGTGCCAGCAGTTACGGGCTGGGGACAGGGATAAACATGAACACTGAAGCTTTCTTT.

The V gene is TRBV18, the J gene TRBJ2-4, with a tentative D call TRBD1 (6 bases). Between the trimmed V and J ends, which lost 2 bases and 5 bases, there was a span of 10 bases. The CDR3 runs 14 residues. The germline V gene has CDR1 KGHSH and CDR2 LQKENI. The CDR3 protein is CASSPAGAQNIQYF. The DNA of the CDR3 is TGTGCCAGCTCACCAGCAGGGGCGCAAAACATTCAGTACTTC.

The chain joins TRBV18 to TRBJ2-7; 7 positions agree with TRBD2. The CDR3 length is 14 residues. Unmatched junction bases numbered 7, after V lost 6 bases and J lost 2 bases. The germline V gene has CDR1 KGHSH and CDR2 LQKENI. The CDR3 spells CASSKAGSPYEQYF. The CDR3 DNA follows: TGTGCCAGCTCGAAAGCGGGATCGCCCTACGAGCAGTACTTC.

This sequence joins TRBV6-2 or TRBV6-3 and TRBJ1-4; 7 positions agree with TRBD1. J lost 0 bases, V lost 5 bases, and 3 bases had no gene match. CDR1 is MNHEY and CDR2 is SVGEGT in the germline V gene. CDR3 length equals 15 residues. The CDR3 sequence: CASSTGQTTNEKLFF. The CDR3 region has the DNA TGTGCCAGCAGTACGGGACAGACAACTAATGAAAAACTGTTTTTT.

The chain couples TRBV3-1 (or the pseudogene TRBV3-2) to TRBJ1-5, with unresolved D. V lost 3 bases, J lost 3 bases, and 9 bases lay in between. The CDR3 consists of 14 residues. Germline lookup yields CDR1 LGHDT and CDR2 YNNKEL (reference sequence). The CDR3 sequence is CASSHSGDNQPQHF. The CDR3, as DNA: TGTGCCAGCAGCCATTCCGGGGACAATCAGCCCCAGCATTTT.

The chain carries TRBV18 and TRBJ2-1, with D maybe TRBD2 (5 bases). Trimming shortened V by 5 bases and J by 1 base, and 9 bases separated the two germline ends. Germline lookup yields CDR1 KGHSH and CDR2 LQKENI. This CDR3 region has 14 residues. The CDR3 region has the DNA TGTGCCAGCTCAGGGCAGCGGTCCTACAATGAGCAGTTCTTC. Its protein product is CASSGQRSYNEQFF.